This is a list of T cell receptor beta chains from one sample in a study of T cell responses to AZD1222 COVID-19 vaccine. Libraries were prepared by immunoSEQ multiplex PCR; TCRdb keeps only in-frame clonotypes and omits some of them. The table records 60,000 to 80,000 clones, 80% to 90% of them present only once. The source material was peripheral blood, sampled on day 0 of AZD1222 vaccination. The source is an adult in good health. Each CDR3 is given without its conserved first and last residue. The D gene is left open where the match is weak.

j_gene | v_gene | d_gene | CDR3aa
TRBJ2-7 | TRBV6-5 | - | ASSYSGGGTYEQY
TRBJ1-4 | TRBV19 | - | ASSRTRGRDEKLF
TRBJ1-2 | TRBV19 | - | ASTDPRGGDYGYT
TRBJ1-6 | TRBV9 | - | ASSVSGTANSPLH
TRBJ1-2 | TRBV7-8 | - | ASSFSFGGYT
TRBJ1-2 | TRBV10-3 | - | AIGAGENRGYT
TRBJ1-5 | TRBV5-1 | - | ASSLQGTSNQPQH
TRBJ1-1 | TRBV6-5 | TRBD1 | ASSSRQGSMNTEAF
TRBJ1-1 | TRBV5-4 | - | ASSPRVGSTEAF
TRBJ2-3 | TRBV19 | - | ASTGGFSTDTQY
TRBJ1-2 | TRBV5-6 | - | ASSLWTDGYT
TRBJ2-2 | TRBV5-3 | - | ARSSTPGEQNTGELF
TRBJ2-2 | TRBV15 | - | ATSKGRGAAGELF
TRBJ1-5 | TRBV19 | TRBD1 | ASTRSGGSNQPQH
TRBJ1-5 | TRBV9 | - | ASSPSAGNQPQH
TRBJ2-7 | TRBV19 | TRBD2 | ASSAPGLGDYEQY
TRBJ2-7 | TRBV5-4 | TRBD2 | ASSFGSGGLSSYEQY
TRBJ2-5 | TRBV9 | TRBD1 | ASSQGQLKETQY
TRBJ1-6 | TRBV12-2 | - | ASRSCGQVVSPLH
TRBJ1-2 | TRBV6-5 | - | ATSAGMIYGYT
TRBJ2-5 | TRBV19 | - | ASRDGLEETQY
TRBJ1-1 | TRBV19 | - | ASSPTGFYTEAF
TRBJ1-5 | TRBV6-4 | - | ASSDRQGKNQPQH
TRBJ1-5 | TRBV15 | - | ATSRRTQGILSNQPQH
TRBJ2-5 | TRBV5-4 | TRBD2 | ASSSRTSPGETQY
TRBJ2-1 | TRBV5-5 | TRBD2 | ASSFGAGGYEQF
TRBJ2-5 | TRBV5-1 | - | ASSLGRGLRETQY
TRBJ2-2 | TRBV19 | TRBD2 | ASSMGLAGGQTGELF
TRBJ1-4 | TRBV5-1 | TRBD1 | ASSEGQGNEKLF
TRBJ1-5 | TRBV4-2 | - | ASSQERRVGNQPQH
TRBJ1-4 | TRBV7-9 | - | ASSPVVNEKLF
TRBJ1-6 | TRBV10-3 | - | AISEGQNSPLH
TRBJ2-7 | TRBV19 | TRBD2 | ASSTAGGRSYEQY
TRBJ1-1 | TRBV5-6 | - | ASSPQMMNTEAF
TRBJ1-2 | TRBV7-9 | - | ASSRMKDGYT
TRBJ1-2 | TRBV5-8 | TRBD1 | ASSLDGQGNYGYT
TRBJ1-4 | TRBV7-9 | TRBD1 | ASSLDRGNEKLF
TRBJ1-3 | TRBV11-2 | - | ASSSDWLTGNTIY
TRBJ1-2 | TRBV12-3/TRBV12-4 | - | ASSLEGIYGYT
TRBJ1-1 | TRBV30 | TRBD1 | AWRVQGAAEAF
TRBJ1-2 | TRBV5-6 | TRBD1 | ASRLTGPYYGYT
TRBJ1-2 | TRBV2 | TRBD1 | ASRDTGGALGYT
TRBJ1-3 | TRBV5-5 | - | ASSLVGDGKTGNTIY
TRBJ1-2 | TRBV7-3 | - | ASSLRGGQNYGYT
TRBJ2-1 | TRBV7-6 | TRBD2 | ASSPGLAGVSYNEQF
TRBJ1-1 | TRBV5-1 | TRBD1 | ASSLDGTGRTEAF
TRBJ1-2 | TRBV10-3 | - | AISESGGQGNGYT
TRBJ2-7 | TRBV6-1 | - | ASSEDLTYEQY
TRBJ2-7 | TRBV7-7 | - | ASSLARGGEQY
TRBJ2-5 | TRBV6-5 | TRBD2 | ASTERGGGETQY
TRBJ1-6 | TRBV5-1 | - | ASSLIGAHNSPLH
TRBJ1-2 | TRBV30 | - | AWSVFYGYT
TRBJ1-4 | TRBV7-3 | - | ASSLQDGEKLF